The clone carrying this TCR beta chain appeared once. Its antigen remains unknown. Germline-derived CDR1 and CDR2 are MNHNY and SVGAGI (reference sequence). This CDR3 region has 15 residues. J was trimmed by 3 bases and V by 2 bases; bases with no gene match: 5. The sample comes from a study of cytomegalovirus exposure and HLA in healthy donors. Whole-study results and caveats: A missense DCLRE1C variant was associated with V- and J-gene trimming of TCR beta chains in a later analysis, and an independent cohort replicated the association. Later on, analysis showed that most CMV-associated TCR beta chains appeared to be HLA-restricted. In a later analysis, HLA-C alleles had the fewest associated TCRs, DRB1 alleles the most.

The PCR used 60 Vbeta and 13 Jbeta primers. Only in-frame clones appear in the TCRdb table, and some are missing; sequencing was by immunoSEQ multiplex PCR. The sample yields 150,000 to 200,000 clones, around 83% seen once. The sample was PBMCs. This clonotype was sampled from a man in his fifties or sixties in good health and CMV-seronegative. The gene calls are TRBV6-6 and TRBJ1-1, with 8 bases fitting TRBD1. The CDR3 is CASSYIQGVDTEAFF. The CDR3 DNA sequence: TGTGCCAGCAGTTACATACAGGGGGTGGACACTGAAGCTTTCTTT.